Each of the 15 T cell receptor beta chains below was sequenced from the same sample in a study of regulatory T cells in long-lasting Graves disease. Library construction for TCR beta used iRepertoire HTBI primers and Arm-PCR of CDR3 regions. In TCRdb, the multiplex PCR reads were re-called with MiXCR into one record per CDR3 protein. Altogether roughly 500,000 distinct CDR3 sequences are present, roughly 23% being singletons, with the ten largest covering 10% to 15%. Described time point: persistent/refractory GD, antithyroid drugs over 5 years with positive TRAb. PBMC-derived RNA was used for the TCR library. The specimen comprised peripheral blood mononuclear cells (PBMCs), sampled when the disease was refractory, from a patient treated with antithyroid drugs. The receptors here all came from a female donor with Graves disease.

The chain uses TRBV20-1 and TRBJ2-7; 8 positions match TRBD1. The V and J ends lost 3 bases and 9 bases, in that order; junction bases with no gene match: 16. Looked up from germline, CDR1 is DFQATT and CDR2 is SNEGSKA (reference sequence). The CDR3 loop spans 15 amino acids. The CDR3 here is CSARATGAVLRGQYF. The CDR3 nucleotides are TGCAGTGCTAGGGCGACAGGGGCCGTACTACGAGGGCAGTACTTC.

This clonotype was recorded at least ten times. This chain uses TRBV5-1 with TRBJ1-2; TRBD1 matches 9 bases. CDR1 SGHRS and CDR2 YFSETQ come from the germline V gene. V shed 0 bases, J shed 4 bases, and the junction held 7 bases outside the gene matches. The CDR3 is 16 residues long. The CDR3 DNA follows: TGCGCCAGCAGCTTGGGCCGGGACAGGGTTGGCTATGGCTACACCTTC. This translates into CASSLGRDRVGYGYTF.

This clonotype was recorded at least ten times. Here the CDR3 DNA reads TGTGCCAGCAGCGGGAATCGACAGGACAACTCCTACGAGCAGTACTTC. Protein sequence: CASSGNRQDNSYEQYF. The V and J genes are TRBV7-2 and TRBJ2-7; the D gene is possibly TRBD1 (6 bases). The V gene lost 5 bases and the J gene lost 0 bases, with 17 bases spanning the gap. Germline V CDR1 and CDR2: SGHTA, FQGNSA. The CDR3 has 16 amino acids.

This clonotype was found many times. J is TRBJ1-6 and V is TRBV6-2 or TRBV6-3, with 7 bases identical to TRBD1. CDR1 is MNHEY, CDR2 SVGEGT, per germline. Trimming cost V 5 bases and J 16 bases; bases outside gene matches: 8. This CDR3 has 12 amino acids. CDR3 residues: CASSGDSPRLHF. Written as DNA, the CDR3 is TGTGCCAGCAGTGGGGACAGCCCTCGTCTCCACTTT.

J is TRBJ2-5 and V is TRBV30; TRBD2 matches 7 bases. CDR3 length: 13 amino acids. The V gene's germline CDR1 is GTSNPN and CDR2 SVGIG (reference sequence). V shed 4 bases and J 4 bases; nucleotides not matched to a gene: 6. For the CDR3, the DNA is TGTGCCTGGAACGGGATAGCGGGAGAGACCCAGTACTTC. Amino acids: CAWNGIAGETQYF.

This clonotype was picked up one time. DNA of the CDR3: TGTGCCTGGAGGAAAGCCGGGGGGGCAGCCTCCTACGAGCAGTACTTC. Its translation: CAWRKAGGAASYEQYF. The chain joins TRBV30 to TRBJ2-7; TRBD2 matches at 8 bases. J gave up 0 bases and V 3 bases, and 10 bases lay outside the gene matches. Per germline, CDR1 GTSNPN and CDR2 SVGIG (reference sequence). There are 16 residues in the CDR3.

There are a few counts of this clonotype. CDR3 in amino acids: CASSSSDASNQPQHF. The DNA of the CDR3 is TGTGCCAGCAGCTCATCGGACGCCAGCAATCAGCCCCAGCATTTT. V gene TRBV12-3 or TRBV12-4 combines with J gene TRBJ1-5; no definite D call. The CDR3 length is 15 residues. Trimming took off 6 bases at V and 1 base at J, with 13 bases between the two ends.

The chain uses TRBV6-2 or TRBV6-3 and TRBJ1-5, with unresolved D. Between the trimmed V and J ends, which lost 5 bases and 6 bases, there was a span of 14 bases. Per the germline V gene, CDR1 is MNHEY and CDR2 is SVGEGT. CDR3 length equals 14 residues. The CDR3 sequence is CASSAHSMGQPQHF. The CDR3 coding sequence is TGTGCCAGCAGTGCACACAGTATGGGTCAGCCCCAGCATTTT.

DNA of the CDR3: TGTGCCACCAGCAGAGAAAGGACAGGGGCCTACGAGCAGTACTTC. Amino acids: CATSRERTGAYEQYF. The V call is TRBV15, the J call TRBJ2-7, with 9 bases matching TRBD1. There are 15 residues in the CDR3. Germline V CDR1 and CDR2: LNHNV, YYDKDF (reference sequence). After removal of 0 bases from V and 2 bases from J, the junction contained 2 bases not matched to a gene.

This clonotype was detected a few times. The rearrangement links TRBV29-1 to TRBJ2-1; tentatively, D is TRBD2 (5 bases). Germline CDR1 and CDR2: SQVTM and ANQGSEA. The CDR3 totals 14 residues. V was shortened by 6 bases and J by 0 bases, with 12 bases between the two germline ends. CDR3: CSVLRESSYNEQFF. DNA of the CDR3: TGCAGCGTCTTACGGGAAAGCTCCTACAATGAGCAGTTCTTC.

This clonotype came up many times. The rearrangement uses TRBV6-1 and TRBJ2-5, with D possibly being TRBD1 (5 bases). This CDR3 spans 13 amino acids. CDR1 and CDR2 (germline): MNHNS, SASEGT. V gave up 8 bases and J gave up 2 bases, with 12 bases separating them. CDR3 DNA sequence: TGTGCCAGCGCGACAGAAACACAAGAGACCCAGTACTTC. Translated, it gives CASATETQETQYF.

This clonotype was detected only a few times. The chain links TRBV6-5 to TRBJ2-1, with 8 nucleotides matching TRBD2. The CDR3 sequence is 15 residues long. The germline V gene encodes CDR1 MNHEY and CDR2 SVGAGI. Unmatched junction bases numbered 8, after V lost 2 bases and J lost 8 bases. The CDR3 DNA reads TGTGCCAGCAGTTACGTTAGCGGGGTTATAGATGAGCAGTTCTTC. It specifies CASSYVSGVIDEQFF.

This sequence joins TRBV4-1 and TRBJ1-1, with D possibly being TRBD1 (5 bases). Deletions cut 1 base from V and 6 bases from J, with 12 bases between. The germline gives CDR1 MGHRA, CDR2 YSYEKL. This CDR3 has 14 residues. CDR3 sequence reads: CASSQGRGVAEAFF. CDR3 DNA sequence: TGCGCCAGCAGCCAAGGGAGAGGGGTCGCTGAAGCTTTCTTT.

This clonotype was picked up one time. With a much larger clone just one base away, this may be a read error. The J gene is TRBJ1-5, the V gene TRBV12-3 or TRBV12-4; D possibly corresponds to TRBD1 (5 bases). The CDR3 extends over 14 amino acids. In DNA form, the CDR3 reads TGTGCCAGCGGTTTGCGGGGCGGGTATCAGCCCCAGCATTTT. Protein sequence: CASGLRGGYQPQHF.

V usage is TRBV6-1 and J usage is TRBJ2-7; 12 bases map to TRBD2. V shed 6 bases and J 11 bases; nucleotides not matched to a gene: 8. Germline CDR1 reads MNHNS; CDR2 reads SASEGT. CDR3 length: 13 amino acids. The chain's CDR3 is CASRPAGLAGKYF. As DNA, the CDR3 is TGTGCCAGCAGGCCCGCAGGACTAGCGGGAAAGTACTTC.